The entry that follows covers one TCR beta chain sequence. No antigen is known for it. These data belong to a study of memory CD4+ T cells and cytomegalovirus serostatus. Whole-study results and caveats: Of under 200 reported CMV TCRbeta sequences, 65 to 85 were found in memory CD4+ repertoires.

Germline-derived CDR1 and CDR2 are SEHNR and FQNEAQ (reference sequence). Losses at the gene ends were 7 bases for V and 4 bases for J; bases not matched to a gene: 9. CDR3 size: 15 residues. Original processing notes: After removing out-of-frame reads, around 2.2 million distinct TCRbeta sequences remained. Clones were sequenced by immunoSEQ multiplex PCR, and TCRdb holds only the in-frame ones, with some missing. V and J calls and clone size are as listed in that table; D and trimming were resolved from the DNA. Here the sample spans 45,000 to 50,000 clones, 77% being singletons. Single viable CD3+CD4+CD8-CD45RO+ cells were sorted as the memory CD4+ T cells. Serum IgG to CMV pp150, pp28, p38 and p52 defined serostatus. CD4+ T cells were isolated by positive magnetic selection.

The J gene is TRBJ2-5, the V gene TRBV7-9, with 10 bases aligning to TRBD1. Sequencing used memory CD4+ T cells from blood. The TCR was taken from an adult in good health and CMV-seronegative. CDR3 sequence reads: CASNPGTGDRETQYF. In DNA, the CDR3 is TGTGCCAGCAACCCGGGGACAGGGGATCGAGAGACCCAGTACTTC.